The 6 T cell receptor beta chains reported below all come from one sample, sequenced in a study of shared clonotypes between healthy human individuals (dated by TCRdb to 2020 to 2022). CD8 naive samples were obtained by positive selection for CCR7 among CD45RO-negative cells, yielding a CD45RA+CCR7+ population from which TemRA cells were excluded. The library was obtained by the immunoSEQ multiplex PCR assay. Drawn from immuneACCESS, this table holds only the in-frame rearrangements with V and J called that TCRdb kept. Clones are partly lost; checked studies trace under half to an unresolved V gene and leave the rest unexplained. The sample table lists about 2.2 million clones, 80% to 95% of them with a count of one. Less than 2% of the sample is held by the ten biggest clonotypes. The specimen sequenced was naive CD8+ T cells from PBMCs. The cell subset or site tag for this specimen amounts to: CD45RA+CCR7+. The source is a man aged 18 to 30 in good health. Some clones in this sample may be carry-over from other donors' samples.

The DNA for the CDR3 is TGTGCCAGCAGCCCGACTAGCGGGAGAGCGGCAGATACGCAGTATTTT. Translating gives CASSPTSGRAADTQYF. The J gene is TRBJ2-3, the V gene TRBV11-2; 12 positions agree with TRBD2. CDR3 size: 16 residues. V gave up 5 bases and J gave up 4 bases; unmatched junction bases: 7. From germline, CDR1 is SGHAT and CDR2 FQNNGV.

The V call is TRBV2, the J call TRBJ2-7, with a weak D call TRBD1 (6 bases). The germline CDR1 and CDR2 sequences are SNHLY and FYNNEI. V shed 4 bases and J shed 7 bases, with 20 bases lying between them. This CDR3 is built from 15 residues. The CDR3 DNA is TGTGCCAGCAGTGGGGTGGGAGCTCAAAGGGGGGAGCAGTACTTC. Its translation is CASSGVGAQRGEQYF.

The CDR3 nucleotides are TGTGCCAGCCGCCTCAGGTTAGCTGGGGCCAACGTCCTGACTTTC. This sequence encodes CASRLRLAGANVLTF. The chain employs TRBV27 and TRBJ2-6; D gene unclear. This CDR3 is built from 15 residues. The V end lost 8 bases, the J end lost 2 bases, and 13 bases lay between the germline ends. Germline-derived CDR1 and CDR2 are MNHEY and SMNVEV (reference sequence).

This sequence joins TRBV5-1 and TRBJ2-7; possibly TRBD2 for D (5 bases). Trimming cost V 2 bases and J 6 bases, with 15 bases left between them. Germline-derived CDR1 and CDR2 are SGHRS and YFSETQ. CDR3 length: 14 amino acids. The CDR3 region is CASSFTGVSAEQYF. The DNA for the CDR3 is TGCGCCAGCAGCTTCACCGGGGTTTCTGCCGAGCAGTACTTC.

This chain links TRBV19 with TRBJ2-5; 8 bases fit TRBD2. Trimming at V came to 3 bases and at J to 5 bases, leaving 8 bases not matched to a gene. From germline, CDR1 is LNHDA and CDR2 SQIVND (reference sequence). The length of the CDR3 is 15 residues. The CDR3 region is CASSISGVVGETQYF. CDR3 DNA sequence: TGTGCCAGTAGTATTAGCGGGGTGGTTGGGGAGACCCAGTACTTC.

CDR3 region: CASSGGQGADYGYTF. CDR3 DNA: TGTGCCAGCAGCGGAGGACAGGGGGCGGACTATGGCTACACCTTC. The chain uses TRBV7-9 and TRBJ1-2, with 11 bases fitting TRBD1. Germline V lookup: CDR1 SEHNR, CDR2 FQNEAQ (reference sequence). V was pared by 5 bases and J by 3 bases, with 5 bases of the junction left unmatched. This CDR3 is 15 amino acids long.